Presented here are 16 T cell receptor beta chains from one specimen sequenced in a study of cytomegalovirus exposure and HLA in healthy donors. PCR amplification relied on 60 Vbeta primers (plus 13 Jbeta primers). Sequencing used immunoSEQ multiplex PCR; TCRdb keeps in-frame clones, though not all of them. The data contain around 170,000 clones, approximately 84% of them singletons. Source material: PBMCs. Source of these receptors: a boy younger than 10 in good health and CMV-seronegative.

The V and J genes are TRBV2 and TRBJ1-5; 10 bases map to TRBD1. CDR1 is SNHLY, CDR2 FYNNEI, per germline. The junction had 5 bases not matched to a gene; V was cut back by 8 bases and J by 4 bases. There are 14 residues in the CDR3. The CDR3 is CASSGQGQNQPQHF. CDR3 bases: TGTGCCAGCTCGGGACAGGGGCAGAATCAGCCCCAGCATTTT. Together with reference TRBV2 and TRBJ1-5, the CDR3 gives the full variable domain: EPEVTQTPSHQVTQMGQEVILRCVPISNHLYFYWYRQILGQKVEFLVSFYNNEISEKSEIFDDQFSVERPDGSNFTLKIRSTKLEDSAMYFCASSGQGQNQPQHFGDGTRLSIL.

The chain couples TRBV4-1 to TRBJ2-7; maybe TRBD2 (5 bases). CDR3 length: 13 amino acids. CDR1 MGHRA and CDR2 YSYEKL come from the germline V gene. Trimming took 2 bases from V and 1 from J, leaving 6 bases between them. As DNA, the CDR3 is TGCGCCAGCAGCCAAACGGGGTCCTACGAGCAGTACTTC. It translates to CASSQTGSYEQYF.

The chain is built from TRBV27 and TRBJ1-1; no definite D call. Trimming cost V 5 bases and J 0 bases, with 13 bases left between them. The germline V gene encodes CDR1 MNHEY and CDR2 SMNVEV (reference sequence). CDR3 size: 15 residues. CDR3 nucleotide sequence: TGTGCCAGCAGTCTACGGGGATATATGAACACTGAAGCTTTCTTT. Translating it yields CASSLRGYMNTEAFF.

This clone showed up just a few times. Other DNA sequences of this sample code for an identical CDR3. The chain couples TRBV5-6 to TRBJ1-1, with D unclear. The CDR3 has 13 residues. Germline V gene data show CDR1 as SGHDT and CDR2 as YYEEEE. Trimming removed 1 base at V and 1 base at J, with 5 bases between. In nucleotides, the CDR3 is TGTGCCAGCAGCTTGACTGGGAACACTGAAGCTTTCTTT. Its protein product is CASSLTGNTEAFF.

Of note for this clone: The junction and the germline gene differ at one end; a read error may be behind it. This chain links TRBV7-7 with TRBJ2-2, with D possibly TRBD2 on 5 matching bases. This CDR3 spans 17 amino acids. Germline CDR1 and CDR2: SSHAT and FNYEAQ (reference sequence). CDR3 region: CASSLGFGGPLTGELFF. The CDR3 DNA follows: TGTGCTAGCAGCTTAGGGTTCGGCGGGCCCCTCACCGGGGAGCTGTTTTTT.

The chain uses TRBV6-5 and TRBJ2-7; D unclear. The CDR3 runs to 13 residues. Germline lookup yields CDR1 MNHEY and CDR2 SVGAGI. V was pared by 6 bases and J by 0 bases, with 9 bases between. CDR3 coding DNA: TGTGCCAGCAGGCAGCTAGGCTCCTACGAGCAGTACTTC. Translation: CASRQLGSYEQYF.

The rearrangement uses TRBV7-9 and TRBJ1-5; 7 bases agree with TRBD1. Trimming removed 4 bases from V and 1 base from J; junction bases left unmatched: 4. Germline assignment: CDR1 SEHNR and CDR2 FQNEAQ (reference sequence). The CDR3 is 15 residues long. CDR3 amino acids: CASSSRGISNQPQHF. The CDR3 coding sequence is TGTGCCAGCAGCTCCAGGGGGATCAGCAATCAGCCCCAGCATTTT.

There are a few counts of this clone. The CDR3 region is CASSYEGGTQYF. The CDR3 nucleotides read TGTGCCAGCAGTTACGAGGGTGGTACGCAGTATTTT. The chain couples TRBV6-6 to TRBJ2-3; possibly TRBD2 for D (5 bases). Trimming took off 2 bases at V and 8 bases at J, with 8 bases between the two ends. The germline gives CDR1 MNHNY, CDR2 SVGAGI (reference sequence). The CDR3 totals 12 residues.

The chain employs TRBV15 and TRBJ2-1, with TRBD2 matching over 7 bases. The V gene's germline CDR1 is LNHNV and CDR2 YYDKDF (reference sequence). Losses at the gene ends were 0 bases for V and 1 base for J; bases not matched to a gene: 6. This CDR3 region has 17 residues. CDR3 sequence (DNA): TGTGCCACCAGCAGAGATTTGAGCGGGAAGTCCTACAATGAGCAGTTCTTC. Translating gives CATSRDLSGKSYNEQFF.

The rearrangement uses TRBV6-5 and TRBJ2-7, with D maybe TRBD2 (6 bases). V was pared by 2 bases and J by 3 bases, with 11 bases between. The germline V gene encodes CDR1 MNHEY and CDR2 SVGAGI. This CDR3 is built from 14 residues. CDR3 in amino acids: CASSYSSGNYEQYF. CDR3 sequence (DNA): TGTGCCAGCAGTTACAGTAGCGGTAACTACGAGCAGTACTTC.

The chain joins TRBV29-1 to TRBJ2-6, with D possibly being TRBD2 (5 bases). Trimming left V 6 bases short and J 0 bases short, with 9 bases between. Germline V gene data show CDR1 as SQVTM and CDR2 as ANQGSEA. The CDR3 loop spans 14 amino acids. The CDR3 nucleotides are TGCAGCGTGAGGGAAATCTCTGGGGCCAACGTCCTGACTTTC. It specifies CSVREISGANVLTF. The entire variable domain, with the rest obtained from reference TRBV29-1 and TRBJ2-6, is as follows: SAVISQKPSRDICQRGTSLTIQCQVDSQVTMMFWYRQQPGQSLTLIATANQGSEATYESGFVIDKFPISRPNLTFSTLTVSNMSPEDSSIYLCSVREISGANVLTFGAGSRLTVL.

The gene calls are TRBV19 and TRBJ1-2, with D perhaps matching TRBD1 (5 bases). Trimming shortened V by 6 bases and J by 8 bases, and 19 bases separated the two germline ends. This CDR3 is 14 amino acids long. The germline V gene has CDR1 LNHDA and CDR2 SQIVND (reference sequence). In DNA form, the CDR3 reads TGTGCCAGTAGGCAGGCGGCAGGGAGGATGGGCTACACCTTC. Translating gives CASRQAAGRMGYTF.

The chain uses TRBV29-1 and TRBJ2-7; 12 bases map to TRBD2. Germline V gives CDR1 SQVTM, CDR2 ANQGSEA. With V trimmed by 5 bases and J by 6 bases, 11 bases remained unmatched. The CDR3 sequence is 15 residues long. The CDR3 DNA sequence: TGCAGCGTTAAAAACAGACTAGCGGGAGAGAGCGAGCAGTACTTC. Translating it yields CSVKNRLAGESEQYF.

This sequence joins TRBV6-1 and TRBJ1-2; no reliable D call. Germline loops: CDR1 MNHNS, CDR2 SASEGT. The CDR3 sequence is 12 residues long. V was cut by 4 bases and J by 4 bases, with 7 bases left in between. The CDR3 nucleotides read TGTGCCAGCAGTGTTTCGGGCTATGGCTACACCTTC. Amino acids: CASSVSGYGYTF.

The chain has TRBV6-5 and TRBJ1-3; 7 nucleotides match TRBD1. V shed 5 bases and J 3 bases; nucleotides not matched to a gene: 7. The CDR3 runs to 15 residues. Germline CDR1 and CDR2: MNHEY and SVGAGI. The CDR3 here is CASSPRQGSGNTIYF. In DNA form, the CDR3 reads TGTGCCAGCAGTCCGAGACAGGGCAGTGGAAACACCATATATTTT.

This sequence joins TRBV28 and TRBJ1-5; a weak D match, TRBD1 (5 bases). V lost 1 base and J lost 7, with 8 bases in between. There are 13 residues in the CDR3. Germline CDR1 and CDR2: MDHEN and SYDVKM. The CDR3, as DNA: TGTGCCAGCAGTTTATTCAGGGTGCAGCCCCAGCATTTT. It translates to CASSLFRVQPQHF.